This entry is about one T cell receptor (beta chain). This specimen belongs to a study of blood T cell repertoires in COVID-19. Background on the study: Samples representing acute and convalescent COVID-19 were sourced from the United States, Italy and Spain. PBMCs, B-cell-depleted T cells, or T cells were the source of the cDNA or gDNA that made up the material.

The V gene's germline CDR1 is LNHNV and CDR2 YYDKDF (reference sequence). The CDR3 contains 15 residues. V was clipped by 2 bases and J by 6 bases; unmatched bases: 4. The authors' processing: By means of reference gene primer amplification, nucleated cell counts were estimated. Here immunoSEQ multiplex PCR was the method, and the copy in TCRdb shows in-frame clones only, minus some. V, J and clone size reflect that table, while D and trimming were determined from the DNA. The table includes more than 35,000 clones, 90% detected once. Material: peripheral blood. This clonotype was sampled from a human donor in a cohort sampled during active COVID-19. The chain carries TRBV15 and TRBJ1-6, with 7 bases that match TRBD1. The CDR3 DNA follows: TGTGCCACCAGCAGACGAAGGGACAGTAATTCACCCCTCCACTTT. Translating it yields CATSRRRDSNSPLHF.